A selection of T cell receptor beta chains follows, all from one sample in a study of shared clonotypes between healthy human individuals. Sequencing used immunoSEQ multiplex PCR; TCRdb keeps in-frame clones, though not all of them. This sample yields approximately 1,500,000 clones, of which around 97% are seen a single time; approximately 1% belongs to the top ten. The sequenced material came from naive CD4+ T cells sorted from blood. Every receptor here comes from a man aged 25 to 45 in good health. The CDR3 runs from the conserved cysteine through the conserved F or W. The D gene is left open where the match is weak. For some rows the clone size is stated as once, few or many, or as a class when expanded; others skip it.

J gene | V gene | clone size | D gene | CDR3 length | CDR3 protein | CDR3 DNA
TRBJ2-7 | TRBV30 | - | - | 8 | CAWAPGYF | TGTGCCTGGGCCCCAGGGTACTTC
TRBJ1-2 | TRBV9 | - | - | 14 | CASSGIGENYGYTF | TGTGCCAGCAGCGGAATAGGGGAGAACTATGGCTACACCTTC
TRBJ2-1 | TRBV2 | - | - | 12 | CASSESLRGQFF | TGTGCCAGCAGTGAATCGCTAAGGGGGCAGTTCTTC
TRBJ2-7 | TRBV19 | - | TRBD1 | 16 | CASSSPTGWRSYEQYF | TGTGCCAGTAGTTCCCCGACAGGGTGGAGATCCTACGAGCAGTACTTC
TRBJ2-1 | TRBV28 | - | - | 15 | CASSSPWQVNNEQFF | TGTGCCAGCAGTTCCCCCTGGCAGGTGAACAATGAGCAGTTCTTC
TRBJ2-3 | TRBV27 | - | - | 14 | CASKGRPSTDTQYF | TGTGCCAGCAAGGGCAGGCCTAGCACAGATACGCAGTATTTT
TRBJ2-1 | TRBV4-2 | - | - | 19 | CASSHPTTGTPSPYNEQFF | TGTGCCAGCAGCCATCCCACGACCGGGACTCCCTCCCCATACAATGAGCAGTTCTTC
TRBJ2-1 | TRBV30 | - | TRBD2 | 13 | CAWSETAGVEQFF | TGTGCCTGGAGCGAAACAGCGGGAGTTGAGCAGTTCTTC
TRBJ2-7 | TRBV28 | - | TRBD1 | 11 | CASSFGDRQYF | TGTGCCAGCAGTTTCGGGGACAGGCAGTACTTC
TRBJ1-5 | TRBV28 | - | - | 13 | CASSSGRNQPQHF | TGTGCCAGCAGTTCGGGGCGCAATCAGCCCCAGCATTTT
TRBJ1-1 | TRBV7-8 | - | TRBD1 | 14 | CASSLVLRTGNVFF | TGTGCCAGCAGCTTAGTACTGCGGACAGGGAATGTTTTCTTT
TRBJ2-2 | TRBV19 | - | TRBD2 | 17 | CASSIRTSGLTTGELFF | TGTGCCAGTAGTATCCGGACTAGCGGTCTTACTACCGGGGAGCTGTTTTTT
TRBJ2-5 | TRBV11-2 | - | - | 13 | CASSVGVQETQYF | TGTGCCAGCAGCGTGGGAGTTCAAGAGACCCAGTACTTC
TRBJ1-5 | TRBV5-5 | - | - | 14 | CASSPTAGGRPQHF | TGTGCCAGCAGCCCCACGGCGGGCGGGCGGCCCCAGCATTTT
TRBJ2-3 | TRBV18 | - | - | 14 | CASSPLGGTDTQYF | TGTGCCAGCTCACCATTGGGGGGCACAGATACGCAGTATTTT
TRBJ2-7 | TRBV5-6 | - | - | 16 | CASSGQIKGDRYEQYF | TGTGCCAGCTCGGGGCAGATTAAGGGCGACCGCTACGAGCAGTACTTC
TRBJ1-1 | TRBV6-4 | - | - | 13 | CARDRTANTEAFF | TGTGCCAGGGATAGGACAGCGAACACTGAAGCTTTCTTT
TRBJ2-7 | TRBV29-1 | - | - | 14 | CSGRGLPPSYEQYF | TGCAGCGGGAGGGGGCTTCCTCCCTCCTACGAGCAGTACTTC
TRBJ1-2 | TRBV5-1 | - | TRBD1 | 14 | CASSGGGTGHGYTF | TGCGCCAGCAGCGGAGGCGGGACAGGTCATGGCTACACCTTC
TRBJ1-1 | TRBV27 | - | - | 13 | CASSRTALSEAFF | TGTGCCAGCAGCCGGACAGCCCTAAGTGAAGCTTTCTTT
TRBJ1-2 | TRBV19 | - | - | 14 | CASSIIGANYGYTF | TGTGCCAGTAGTATCATCGGGGCTAACTATGGCTACACCTTC
TRBJ1-3 | TRBV28 | - | - | 15 | CASSTNRRSGNTIYF | TGTGCCAGCAGTACTAACAGGCGGTCTGGAAACACCATATATTTT
TRBJ2-1 | TRBV7-6 | - | TRBD2 | 16 | CASSLATSGRVGEQFF | TGTGCCAGCAGCTTAGCCACTAGCGGGAGGGTGGGTGAGCAGTTCTTC
TRBJ2-1 | TRBV29-1 | once | TRBD2 | 15 | CSVLAGGPSYNEQFF | TGCAGCGTTTTGGCGGGAGGGCCTTCCTACAATGAGCAGTTCTTC
TRBJ2-3 | TRBV11-3 | - | - | 13 | CASSLDSRYTQYF | TGTGCCAGCAGCTTAGATTCCCGTTATACGCAGTATTTT
TRBJ1-1 | TRBV11-1 | - | - | 12 | CASSFYQTEAFF | TGTGCCAGCAGCTTTTACCAGACTGAAGCTTTCTTT
TRBJ1-4 | TRBV7-9 | - | - | 13 | CASNVATNEKLFF | TGTGCCAGCAACGTTGCAACTAATGAAAAACTGTTTTTT
TRBJ2-1 | TRBV5-1 | - | - | 15 | CASSRTGTNYNEQFF | TGCGCCAGCAGTCGTACCGGGACGAACTACAATGAGCAGTTCTTC
TRBJ1-4 | TRBV9 | - | - | 15 | CASSRGTESNEKLFF | TGTGCCAGCAGCCGAGGGACGGAGTCTAATGAAAAACTGTTTTTT
TRBJ2-7 | TRBV9 | - | - | 14 | CASSVSPGGYEQYF | TGTGCCAGCAGCGTATCCCCCGGGGGCTACGAGCAGTACTTC
TRBJ2-7 | TRBV5-5 | - | - | 13 | CASSLGSTYEQYF | TGTGCCAGCAGCTTGGGGTCTACCTACGAGCAGTACTTC
TRBJ1-2 | TRBV19 | - | TRBD1 | 15 | CASSIGDRGLYGYTF | TGTGCCAGTAGTATTGGGGACAGGGGCCTCTATGGCTACACCTTC
TRBJ2-4 | TRBV7-2 | - | TRBD1 | 15 | CASSEGQGAKNIQYF | TGTGCCAGCAGCGAGGGACAGGGAGCCAAAAACATTCAGTACTTC
TRBJ2-3 | TRBV5-4 | - | TRBD2 | 14 | CASSVTSGRDTQYF | TGTGCCAGCAGCGTGACTAGCGGGAGAGATACGCAGTATTTT
TRBJ2-7 | TRBV7-9 | - | - | 14 | CASSPRADTYEQYF | TGTGCCAGCAGCCCTCGGGCCGATACCTACGAGCAGTACTTC
TRBJ2-7 | TRBV20-1 | - | - | 11 | CSARGDYEQYF | TGCAGTGCTAGAGGGGACTACGAGCAGTACTTC
TRBJ2-1 | TRBV11-3 | - | - | 12 | CASSLDGHEQFF | TGTGCCAGCAGCTTAGACGGCCATGAGCAGTTCTTC
TRBJ1-1 | TRBV29-1 | - | - | 11 | CSVTGYTEAFF | TGCAGCGTTACAGGATACACTGAAGCTTTCTTT
TRBJ1-1 | TRBV9 | once | - | 16 | CASSSHGGRRGTEAFF | TGTGCCAGCAGCTCCCACGGAGGCCGTCGGGGCACTGAAGCTTTCTTT
TRBJ2-3 | TRBV27 | - | - | 15 | CASSRVASGADTQYF | TGTGCCAGCAGCCGAGTAGCGTCCGGTGCAGATACGCAGTATTTT
TRBJ2-1 | TRBV6-5 | once | TRBD2 | 14 | CASRLAGANNEQFF | TGTGCCAGCAGGCTAGCGGGAGCGAACAATGAGCAGTTCTTC
TRBJ2-5 | TRBV7-2 | - | - | 14 | CASSLGGKLGTQYF | TGTGCCAGCAGCTTAGGAGGGAAATTAGGGACCCAGTACTTC
TRBJ1-1 | TRBV28 | - | - | 19 | CASSLPSGGWIPMNTEAFF | TGTGCCAGCAGCCTACCCTCAGGAGGGTGGATCCCTATGAACACTGAAGCTTTCTTT
TRBJ1-5 | TRBV27 | once | - | 15 | CASSLLGNSNQPQHF | TGTGCCAGCAGTTTATTGGGGAATAGCAATCAGCCCCAGCATTTT
TRBJ1-2 | TRBV30 | - | - | 12 | CAWSPPNYGYTF | TGTGCCTGGAGTCCCCCTAACTATGGCTACACCTTC
TRBJ2-5 | TRBV5-1 | once | - | 13 | CASSLANQETQYF | TGCGCCAGCAGCTTGGCGAACCAAGAGACCCAGTACTTC
TRBJ2-2 | TRBV6-5 | - | - | 15 | CASSYSTSMIGELFF | TGTGCCAGCAGTTACTCGACGTCCATGATCGGGGAGCTGTTTTTT
TRBJ2-4 | TRBV18 | - | TRBD2 | 16 | CASSPPAGLAKNIQYF | TGTGCCAGCTCACCCCCAGCGGGACTAGCCAAAAACATTCAGTACTTC
TRBJ2-1 | TRBV6-6 | - | TRBD2 | 16 | CASSPQGLAGGNEQFF | TGTGCCAGCAGTCCGCAGGGACTAGCGGGGGGCAATGAGCAGTTCTTC
TRBJ2-1 | TRBV9 | - | TRBD2 | 16 | CASSVESSGFYNEQFF | TGTGCCAGCAGCGTAGAATCTAGCGGATTTTACAATGAGCAGTTCTTC
TRBJ1-2 | TRBV7-9 | - | - | 15 | CASSLERTSNYGYTF | TGTGCCAGCAGCTTAGAACGAACATCCAACTATGGCTACACCTTC
TRBJ2-2 | TRBV7-3 | - | - | 13 | CASSLRITGELFF | TGTGCCAGCAGCTTACGTATTACCGGGGAGCTGTTTTTT
TRBJ2-3 | TRBV15 | - | TRBD2 | 17 | CATSSGLAGVGSDTQYF | TGTGCCACCAGCAGTGGACTAGCGGGAGTTGGGTCAGATACGCAGTATTTT
TRBJ1-2 | TRBV6-1 | - | - | 13 | CASSAGGNYGYTF | TGTGCCAGCAGTGCTGGGGGGAACTATGGCTACACCTTC
TRBJ2-7 | TRBV4-1 | - | TRBD1 | 15 | CASSRGQGGYGEQYF | TGCGCCAGCAGCCGGGGACAGGGGGGATACGGCGAGCAGTACTTC
TRBJ2-1 | TRBV29-1 | - | TRBD2 | 12 | CSVGGGNNEQFF | TGCAGCGTTGGCGGGGGGAACAATGAGCAGTTCTTC
TRBJ2-7 | TRBV7-9 | - | - | 16 | CASSPIPGHSSYEQYF | TGTGCCAGCAGCCCAATACCGGGACATAGCTCCTACGAGCAGTACTTC
TRBJ2-2 | TRBV7-2 | - | - | 14 | CASSLYTNTGELFF | TGTGCCAGCAGCTTATATACGAACACCGGGGAGCTGTTTTTT
TRBJ2-3 | TRBV5-1 | - | - | 15 | CASSVAPVGTDTQYF | TGCGCCAGCAGCGTTGCCCCCGTGGGCACAGATACGCAGTATTTT
TRBJ2-2 | TRBV2 | - | - | 15 | CASSAGGLNTGELFF | TGTGCCAGCAGTGCCGGGGGTCTTAACACCGGGGAGCTGTTTTTT